One sample yielded the 14 T cell receptor beta chains listed below, sequenced in a study of blood T cell repertoires in COVID-19. The assay was immunoSEQ multiplex PCR, and TCRdb's table has in-frame clones only and misses some. The sample contains 250,000 to 300,000 clones, over 65% of which appear only once. The material sequenced was peripheral blood. The receptors were gathered from a man between 60 and 75 years old who had recovered from COVID-19.

V gene TRBV3-1 (or the pseudogene TRBV3-2) combines with J gene TRBJ1-4; TRBD1 matches 10 bases. The CDR3 spans 15 residues. Trimming cost V 3 bases and J 7 bases; bases outside gene matches: 5. The V gene's germline CDR1 is LGHDT and CDR2 YNNKEL (reference sequence). The CDR3 loop is CASSQTGGNGEKLFF. CDR3 sequence (DNA): TGTGCCAGCAGCCAGACAGGGGGCAACGGTGAAAAACTGTTTTTT.

The chain uses TRBV6-5 and TRBJ2-7; D is possibly TRBD2 (5 bases). The CDR3 consists of 13 residues. Germline assignment: CDR1 MNHEY and CDR2 SVGAGI. Trimming pared 6 bases from V and 1 base from J, leaving 10 bases between. The CDR3 is CASSLEVSYEQYF. The CDR3 DNA is TGTGCCAGCAGCTTGGAGGTGTCCTACGAGCAGTACTTC.

V gene TRBV5-1 combines with J gene TRBJ2-3; 9 nucleotides agree with TRBD1. The CDR3 sequence is 14 residues long. V was pared by 4 bases and J by 8 bases, with 8 bases of the junction left unmatched. Germline V CDR1 and CDR2: SGHRS, YFSETQ. The CDR3 is CASSPGQGQVTQYF. CDR3 bases: TGCGCCAGCAGCCCGGGACAGGGACAAGTTACGCAGTATTTT.

The chain combines TRBV6-5 with TRBJ2-1, with 7 bases identical to TRBD1. Trimming at V came to 6 bases and at J to 9 bases, leaving 11 bases not matched to a gene. There are 14 residues in the CDR3. Per germline, CDR1 MNHEY and CDR2 SVGAGI. Here the CDR3 reads CASRVRQGPGEQFF. CDR3 bases: TGTGCCAGCAGAGTAAGACAGGGTCCGGGTGAGCAGTTCTTC.

This clone was seen just once. This sequence joins TRBV7-9 and TRBJ1-1; D is undetermined. Per germline, CDR1 SEHNR and CDR2 FQNEAQ (reference sequence). There are 13 residues in the CDR3. The V and J ends lost 5 bases and 1 base respectively, with 8 bases between them. The DNA for the CDR3 is TGTGCCAGCAGCCGGAGTACGAACACTGAAGCTTTCTTT. It codes for CASSRSTNTEAFF.

This clone was observed once. The chain joins TRBV5-1 to TRBJ2-3; a possible D gene is TRBD2 (5 bases). V was shortened by 3 bases and J by 2 bases, with 19 bases between the two germline ends. CDR1 is SGHRS and CDR2 is YFSETQ in the germline V gene. This CDR3 contains 17 residues. Here the CDR3 DNA reads TGCGCCAGCAGCTATTCGGGAAGTGCCGGAAACACAGATACGCAGTATTTT. Its translation: CASSYSGSAGNTDTQYF.

V is TRBV9 and J is TRBJ2-6, with TRBD2 identical over 7 bases. Trimming took 3 bases from V and 4 from J; bases not matched to a gene: 13. Germline V gene sequence: CDR1 SGDLS, CDR2 YYNGEE. CDR3 length: 18 amino acids. The DNA for the CDR3 is TGTGCCAGCAGCGCGGGGGGACGGACCCCTCCAGGGGCCAACGTCCTGACTTTC. This codes for CASSAGGRTPPGANVLTF.

The chain is built from TRBV19 and TRBJ2-7, with TRBD2 matching over 12 bases. J was trimmed by 4 bases and V by 7 bases; bases with no gene match: 5. Germline lookup yields CDR1 LNHDA and CDR2 SQIVND (reference sequence). The CDR3 runs to 14 residues. The CDR3 loop reads CASIGLAGRYEQYF. The CDR3 nucleotides read TGTGCCAGTATCGGACTAGCGGGAAGATACGAGCAGTACTTC.

This chain connects TRBV18 to TRBJ2-2, with 11 bases matching TRBD2. J was trimmed by 6 bases and V by 5 bases; bases with no gene match: 11. This CDR3 spans 17 amino acids. Germline-derived CDR1 and CDR2 are KGHSH and LQKENI. CDR3: CASSSTTVGLAAGELFF. The CDR3 region has the DNA TGTGCCAGCTCATCAACGACTGTGGGACTAGCGGCCGGGGAGCTGTTTTTT.

This clone was seen only once. The chain uses TRBV7-9 and TRBJ2-1, with D hard to call. Trimming pared 5 bases from V and 5 bases from J, leaving 16 bases between. The CDR3 covers 15 residues. CDR1 and CDR2 from the germline V gene are SEHNR and FQNEAQ (reference sequence). DNA for the CDR3: TGTGCCAGCAGCCCCCGTGGGCATAGAAACAATGAGCAGTTCTTC. Its translation is CASSPRGHRNNEQFF.

The chain employs TRBV7-9 and TRBJ2-4; D ambiguous. Germline V gene lookup returns CDR1 SEHNR and CDR2 FQNEAQ (reference sequence). Between the trimmed V and J ends, which lost 4 bases and 0 bases, there was a span of 13 bases. The length of the CDR3 is 16 residues. CDR3 residues: CASSSSFGQAKNIQYF. CDR3 nucleotide sequence: TGTGCCAGCAGCTCTTCCTTTGGGCAAGCCAAAAACATTCAGTACTTC.

In this sample, this clone turned up many times. V is TRBV11-2 and J is TRBJ2-7; the match to TRBD1 covers 11 bases. V was clipped by 5 bases and J by 6 bases; unmatched bases: 12. Germline V lookup: CDR1 SGHAT, CDR2 FQNNGV. This CDR3 region has 16 residues. The CDR3 loop is CASSPRSGTGGREQYF. The CDR3 bases are TGTGCCAGCAGCCCCCGATCCGGGACAGGGGGACGCGAGCAGTACTTC.

The chain couples TRBV3-1 (or the pseudogene TRBV3-2) to TRBJ2-1; 10 bases align to TRBD1. Germline-derived CDR1 and CDR2 are LGHDT and YNNKEL (reference sequence). With 0 bases clipped from V and 5 bases from J, the junction kept 4 bases outside the gene matches. This CDR3 is built from 16 residues. The CDR3 reads CASSQDLGTGDNEQFF. The CDR3 coding sequence is TGTGCCAGCAGCCAAGACCTCGGGACAGGGGACAATGAGCAGTTCTTC.

The V call is TRBV28, the J call TRBJ1-1; D might be TRBD1 (6 bases). Per germline, CDR1 MDHEN and CDR2 SYDVKM. V dropped 7 bases and J dropped 4 bases, with 10 bases sitting between them. The CDR3 contains 12 residues. The CDR3 bases are TGTGCCAGCACAGAACAGGGCACTGAAGCTTTCTTT. Amino acid sequence: CASTEQGTEAFF.